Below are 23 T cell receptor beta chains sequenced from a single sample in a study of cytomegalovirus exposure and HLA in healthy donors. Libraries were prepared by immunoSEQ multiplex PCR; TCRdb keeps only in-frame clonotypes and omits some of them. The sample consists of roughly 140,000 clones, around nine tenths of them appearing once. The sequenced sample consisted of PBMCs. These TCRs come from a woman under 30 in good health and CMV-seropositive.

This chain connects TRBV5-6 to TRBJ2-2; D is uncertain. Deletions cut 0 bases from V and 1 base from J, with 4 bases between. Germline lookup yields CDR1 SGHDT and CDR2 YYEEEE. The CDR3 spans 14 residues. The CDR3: CASSLAGNTGELFF. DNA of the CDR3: TGTGCCAGCAGCTTGGCAGGGAACACCGGGGAGCTGTTTTTT.

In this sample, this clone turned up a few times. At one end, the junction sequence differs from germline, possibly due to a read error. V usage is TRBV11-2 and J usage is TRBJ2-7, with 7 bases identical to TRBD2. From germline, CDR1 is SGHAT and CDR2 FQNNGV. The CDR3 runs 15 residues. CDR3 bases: TGTGCCAGCAGCCTAGACGGACTAGTTTACTACGAGCAGTACTTC. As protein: CASSLDGLVYYEQYF.

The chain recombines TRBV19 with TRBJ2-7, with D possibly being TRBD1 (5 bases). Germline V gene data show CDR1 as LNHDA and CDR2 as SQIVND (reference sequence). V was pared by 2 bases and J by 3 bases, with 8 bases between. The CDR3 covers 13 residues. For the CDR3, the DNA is TGTGCCAGTAGTATACGCAGGGACTACGAGCAGTACTTC. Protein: CASSIRRDYEQYF.

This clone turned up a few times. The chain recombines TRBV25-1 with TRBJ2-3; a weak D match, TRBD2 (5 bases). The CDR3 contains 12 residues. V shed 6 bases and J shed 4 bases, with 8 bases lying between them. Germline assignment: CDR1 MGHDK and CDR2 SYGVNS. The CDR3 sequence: CASRASPDTQYF. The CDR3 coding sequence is TGTGCCAGCAGAGCTAGCCCAGATACGCAGTATTTT.

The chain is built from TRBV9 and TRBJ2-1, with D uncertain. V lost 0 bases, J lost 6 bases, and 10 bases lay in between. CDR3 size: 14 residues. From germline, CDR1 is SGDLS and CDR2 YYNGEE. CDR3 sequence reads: CASSVDPGPNEQFF. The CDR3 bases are TGTGCCAGCAGCGTAGACCCAGGCCCCAATGAGCAGTTCTTC.

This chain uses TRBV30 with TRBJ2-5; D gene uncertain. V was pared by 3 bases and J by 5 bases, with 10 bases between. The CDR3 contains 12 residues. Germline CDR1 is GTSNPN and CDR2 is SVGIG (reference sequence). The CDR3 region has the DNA TGTGCCTGGAGACTCTCCAGGGAGACCCAGTACTTC. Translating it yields CAWRLSRETQYF.

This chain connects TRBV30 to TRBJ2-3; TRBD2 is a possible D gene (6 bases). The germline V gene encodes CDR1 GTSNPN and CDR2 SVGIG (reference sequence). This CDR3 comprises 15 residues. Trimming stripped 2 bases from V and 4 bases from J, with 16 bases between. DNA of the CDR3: TGTGCCTGGAGTTGGGTAGCGGACCGCCCAGATACGCAGTATTTT. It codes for CAWSWVADRPDTQYF.

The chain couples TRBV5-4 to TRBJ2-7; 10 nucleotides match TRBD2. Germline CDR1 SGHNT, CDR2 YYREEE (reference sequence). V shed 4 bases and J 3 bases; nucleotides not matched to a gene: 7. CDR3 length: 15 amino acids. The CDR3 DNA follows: TGTGCCAGCAGCCTGGGGGGGACTAGCGACTACGAGCAGTACTTC. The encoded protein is CASSLGGTSDYEQYF.

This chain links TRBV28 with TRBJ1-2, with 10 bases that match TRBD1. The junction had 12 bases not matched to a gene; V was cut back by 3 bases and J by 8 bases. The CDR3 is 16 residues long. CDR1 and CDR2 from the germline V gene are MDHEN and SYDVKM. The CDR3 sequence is CASSFFGTGVLKGYTF. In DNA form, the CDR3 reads TGTGCCAGCAGTTTTTTTGGGACAGGGGTTTTGAAGGGCTACACCTTC.

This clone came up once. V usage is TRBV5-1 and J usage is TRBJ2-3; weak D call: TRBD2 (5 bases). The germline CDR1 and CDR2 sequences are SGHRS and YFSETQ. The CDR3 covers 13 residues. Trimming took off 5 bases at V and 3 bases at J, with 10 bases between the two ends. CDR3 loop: CASRGDGTDTQYF. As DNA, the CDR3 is TGCGCCAGCAGGGGAGATGGGACAGATACGCAGTATTTT.

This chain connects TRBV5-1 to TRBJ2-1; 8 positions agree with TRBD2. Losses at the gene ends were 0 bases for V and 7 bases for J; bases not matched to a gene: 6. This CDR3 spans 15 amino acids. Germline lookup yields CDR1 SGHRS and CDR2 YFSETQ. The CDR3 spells CASSLANGLANEQFF. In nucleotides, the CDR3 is TGCGCCAGCAGCTTGGCCAACGGACTAGCAAATGAGCAGTTCTTC.

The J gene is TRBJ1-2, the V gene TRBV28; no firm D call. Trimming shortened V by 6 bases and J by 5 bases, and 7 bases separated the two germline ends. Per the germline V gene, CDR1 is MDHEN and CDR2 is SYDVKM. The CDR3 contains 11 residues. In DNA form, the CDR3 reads TGTGCCAGCAGCCCCAGTTATGGCTACACCTTC. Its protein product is CASSPSYGYTF.

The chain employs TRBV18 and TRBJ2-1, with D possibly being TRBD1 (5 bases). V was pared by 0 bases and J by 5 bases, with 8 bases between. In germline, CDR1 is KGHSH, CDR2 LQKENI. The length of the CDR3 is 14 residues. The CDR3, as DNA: TGTGCCAGCTCACCACCCGGCAGGGACAATGAGCAGTTCTTC. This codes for CASSPPGRDNEQFF.

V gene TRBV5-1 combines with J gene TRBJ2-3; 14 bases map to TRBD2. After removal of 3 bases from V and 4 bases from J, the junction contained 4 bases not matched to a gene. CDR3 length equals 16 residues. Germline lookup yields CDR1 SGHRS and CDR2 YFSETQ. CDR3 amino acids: CASSWGTSGSSDTQYF. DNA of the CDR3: TGCGCCAGCAGCTGGGGGACTAGCGGGAGTTCAGATACGCAGTATTTT.

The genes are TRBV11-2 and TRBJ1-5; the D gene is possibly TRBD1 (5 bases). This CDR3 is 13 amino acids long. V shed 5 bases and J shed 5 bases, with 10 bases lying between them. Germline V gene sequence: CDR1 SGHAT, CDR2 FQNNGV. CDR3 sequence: CASSADTYQPQHF. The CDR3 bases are TGTGCCAGCAGCGCGGACACTTATCAGCCCCAGCATTTT.

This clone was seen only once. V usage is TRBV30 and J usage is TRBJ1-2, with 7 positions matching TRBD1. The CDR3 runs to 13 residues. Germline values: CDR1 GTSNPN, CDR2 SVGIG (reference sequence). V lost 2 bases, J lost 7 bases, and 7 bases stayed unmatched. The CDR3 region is CAWSFRQGGGYTF. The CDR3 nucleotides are TGTGCCTGGAGTTTCCGACAGGGCGGTGGCTACACCTTC.

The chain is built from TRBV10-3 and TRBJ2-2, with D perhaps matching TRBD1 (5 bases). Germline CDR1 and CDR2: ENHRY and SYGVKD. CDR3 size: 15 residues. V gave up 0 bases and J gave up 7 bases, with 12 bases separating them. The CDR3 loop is CAISESAGLNGELFF. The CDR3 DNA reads TGTGCCATCAGTGAGTCAGCAGGGCTAAACGGGGAGCTGTTTTTT.

CDR3 nucleotides: TGTGCCAGCAGTTTAGGAGCGGGAGTGATCTACGAGCAGTACTTC. Amino acids: CASSLGAGVIYEQYF. The gene calls are TRBV28 and TRBJ2-7, with TRBD2 matching over 8 bases. Germline V gene data show CDR1 as MDHEN and CDR2 as SYDVKM. Unmatched junction bases numbered 6, after V lost 2 bases and J lost 3 bases. This CDR3 contains 15 residues.

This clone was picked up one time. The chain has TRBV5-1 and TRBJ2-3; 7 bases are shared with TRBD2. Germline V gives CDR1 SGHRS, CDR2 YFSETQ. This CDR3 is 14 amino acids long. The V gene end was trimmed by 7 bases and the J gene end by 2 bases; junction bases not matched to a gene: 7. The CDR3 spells CASGLADVTDTQYF. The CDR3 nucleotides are TGCGCCAGCGGCCTAGCGGACGTCACAGATACGCAGTATTTT.

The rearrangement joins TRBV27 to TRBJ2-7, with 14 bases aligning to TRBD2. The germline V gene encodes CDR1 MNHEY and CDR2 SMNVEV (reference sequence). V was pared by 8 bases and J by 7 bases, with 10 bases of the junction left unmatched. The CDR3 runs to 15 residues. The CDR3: CASHSGLAGVREQYF. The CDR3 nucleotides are TGTGCCAGCCACTCGGGACTAGCGGGAGTACGAGAGCAGTACTTC.

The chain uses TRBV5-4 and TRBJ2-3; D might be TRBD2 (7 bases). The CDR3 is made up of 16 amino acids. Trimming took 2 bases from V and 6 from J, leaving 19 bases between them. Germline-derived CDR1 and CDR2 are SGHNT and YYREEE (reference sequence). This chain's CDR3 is CASSFPRGGVIDTQYF. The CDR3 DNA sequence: TGTGCCAGCAGCTTCCCCCGAGGGGGGGTGATTGATACGCAGTATTTT. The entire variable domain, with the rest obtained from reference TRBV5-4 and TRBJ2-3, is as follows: ETGVTQSPTHLIKTRGQQVTLRCSSQSGHNTVSWYQQALGQGPQFIFQYYREEENGRGNFPPRFSGLQFPNYSSELNVNALELDDSALYLCASSFPRGGVIDTQYFGPGTRLTVL.

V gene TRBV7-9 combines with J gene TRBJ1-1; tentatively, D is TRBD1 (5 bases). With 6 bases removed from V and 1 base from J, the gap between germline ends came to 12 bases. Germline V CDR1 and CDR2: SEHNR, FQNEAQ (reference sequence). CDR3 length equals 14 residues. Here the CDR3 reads CASSPIDRNTEAFF. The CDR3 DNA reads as TGTGCCAGCAGTCCTATCGACAGGAACACTGAAGCTTTCTTT.

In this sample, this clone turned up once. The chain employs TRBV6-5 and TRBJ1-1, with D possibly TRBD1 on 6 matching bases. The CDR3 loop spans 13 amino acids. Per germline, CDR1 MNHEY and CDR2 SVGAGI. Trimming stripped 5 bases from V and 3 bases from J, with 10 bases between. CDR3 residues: CASSTGLYTEAFF. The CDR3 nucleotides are TGTGCCAGCAGTACAGGGTTGTACACTGAAGCTTTCTTT.